This TCR beta chain comes out of a study of shared clonotypes between healthy human individuals. Points from the study as a whole: The naive CD4 repertoires of several donors were compared, and approximately 5% of clonotypes were shared.

This clone was counted only a few times. The target antigen is unknown. A far larger clone is only one base removed, so a read error is likely. Assay used: immunoSEQ multiplex PCR; TCRdb lists only in-frame clones, some missing. The sample lists around 1,100,000 clones, 70% to 80% occurring once. Splitting the CD4+ cells yielded a CD45RA+ naive subset and a CD45RA-negative memory subset. V shed 6 bases, J shed 4 bases, and the junction held 4 bases outside the gene matches. CDR3 length: 13 residues. Germline values: CDR1 MNHEY, CDR2 SVGAGI. Material for sequencing was memory CD4+ T cells from PBMCs. Subset in this sample: CD45RA-negative fraction. This clonotype was obtained from a man younger than 35 in good health. Some clones in this sample may be carry-over from other donors' samples. The gene calls are TRBV6-5 and TRBJ1-2; TRBD1 matches 8 bases. CDR3 nucleotides: TGTGCCAGCAGGGCAGGGGGCAGCTATGGCTACACCTTC. Translated, it gives CASRAGGSYGYTF.